The 14 T cell receptor beta chains below were found in one sample sequenced in a study of Tregs in tolerant kidney transplant recipients. Method: immunoSEQ multiplex PCR; TCRdb's copy keeps in-frame clones and lacks some. The sample includes approximately 99,000 clones, 90% of them seen just once. Source: CD4+ T cells from blood, taken before the transplant. All receptors derive from a human donor who received a combined kidney and bone marrow transplant.

This rearrangement joins TRBV5-1 to TRBJ2-5; TRBD2 is a possible D gene (6 bases). The ends were cut back, 4 bases at V and 2 bases at J, with 12 bases in the middle. The CDR3 extends over 14 amino acids. CDR1 SGHRS and CDR2 YFSETQ come from the germline V gene. The CDR3 spells CASSPGGGQETQYF. The DNA for the CDR3 is TGCGCCAGCAGCCCGGGTGGGGGGCAAGAGACCCAGTACTTC.

This clone was seen a single time. V and J are TRBV6-5 and TRBJ1-2; weak D call: TRBD1 (6 bases). Germline loops: CDR1 MNHEY, CDR2 SVGAGI. The CDR3 is made up of 13 amino acids. V was shortened by 6 bases and J by 3 bases, with 11 bases between the two germline ends. CDR3 nucleotides: TGTGCCAGCAGGTCAGGGGAGCACTATGGCTACACCTTC. Protein: CASRSGEHYGYTF.

The V and J genes are TRBV7-2 and TRBJ2-1; D gene uncertain. The CDR3 consists of 12 residues. CDR1 and CDR2 (germline): SGHTA, FQGNSA. V lost 5 bases and J lost 8, with 10 bases in between. CDR3 loop: CASSPDIHEQFF. CDR3 bases: TGTGCCAGCAGCCCCGACATCCATGAGCAGTTCTTC.

The chain recombines TRBV7-6 with TRBJ2-3, with 10 bases matching TRBD1. The junction had 2 bases not matched to a gene; V was cut back by 4 bases and J by 4 bases. CDR3 length: 14 residues. CDR1 SGHVS and CDR2 FNYEAQ come from the germline V gene. CDR3 loop: CASSSGQGPDTQYF. CDR3 DNA sequence: TGTGCCAGCAGCTCGGGACAGGGGCCAGATACGCAGTATTTT.

CDR3 nucleotide sequence: TGTGCCAGCAGCTTGGAGCCAGGGGGGTCCTACGAGCAGTACTTC. It codes for CASSLEPGGSYEQYF. The rearrangement uses TRBV5-6 and TRBJ2-7; tentatively, D is TRBD1 (7 bases). V was shortened by 0 bases and J by 1 base, with 11 bases between the two germline ends. Germline V gene data show CDR1 as SGHDT and CDR2 as YYEEEE. The CDR3 has 15 residues. The full variable domain, in which reference TRBV5-6 and TRBJ2-7 provide the parts outside the CDR3, is DAGVTQSPTHLIKTRGQQVTLRCSPKSGHDTVSWYQQALGQGPQFIFQYYEEEERQRGNFPDRFSGHQFPNYSSELNVNALLLGDSALYLCASSLEPGGSYEQYFGPGTRLTVT.

The chain combines TRBV21-1 with TRBJ2-3; the table's D call of TRBD1 was not tested on the DNA. TRBV21-1 is a known pseudogene. The CDR3 covers 17 residues. The CDR3 region is CASSKGEGAGVTDTQYF. CDR3 DNA sequence: TGTGCCAGCAGCAAAGGAGAGGGGGCTGGGGTCACAGATACGCAGTATTTT.

The genes are TRBV18 and TRBJ1-3, with 8 bases fitting TRBD1. CDR3 size: 17 residues. Germline V gives CDR1 KGHSH, CDR2 LQKENI. V gave up 6 bases and J gave up 0 bases; unmatched junction bases: 10. CDR3 protein: CASSLITGGSSGNTIYF. The CDR3 nucleotides read TGTGCCAGCTCCCTGATCACAGGGGGGAGCTCTGGAAACACCATATATTTT.

V is TRBV2 and J is TRBJ1-2; tentatively, D is TRBD1 (6 bases). V was cut by 5 bases and J by 8 bases, with 21 bases left in between. This CDR3 spans 15 amino acids. The germline gives CDR1 SNHLY, CDR2 FYNNEI. This chain's CDR3 is CASSRDNADVEGYTF. The CDR3 nucleotides are TGTGCCAGCAGTCGGGACAACGCCGACGTGGAGGGCTACACCTTC.

This chain connects TRBV27 to TRBJ2-6; D perhaps matches TRBD2 (6 bases). Trimming shortened V by 0 bases and J by 4 bases, and 10 bases separated the two germline ends. Germline lookup yields CDR1 MNHEY and CDR2 SMNVEV (reference sequence). This CDR3 is built from 16 residues. The CDR3: CASSLSRAGGANVLTF. The CDR3 bases are TGTGCCAGCAGTTTATCAAGGGCGGGGGGGGCCAACGTCCTGACTTTC.

This rearrangement joins TRBV6-6 to TRBJ1-4, with 9 bases aligning to TRBD1. J was trimmed by 8 bases and V by 8 bases; bases with no gene match: 9. The CDR3 totals 14 residues. In germline, CDR1 is MNHNY, CDR2 SVGAGI (reference sequence). DNA of the CDR3: TGTGCCAGCGCCCTGGGGACAGGGATCGAAAAACTGTTTTTT. Its translation: CASALGTGIEKLFF.

V and J are TRBV5-1 and TRBJ2-1; D uncertain. The V gene lost 4 bases and the J gene lost 5 bases, with 4 bases spanning the gap. This CDR3 is 11 amino acids long. Germline values: CDR1 SGHRS, CDR2 YFSETQ. The CDR3 loop is CASSPDNEQFF. CDR3 coding DNA: TGCGCCAGCAGCCCGGACAATGAGCAGTTCTTC. The full variable domain, with the rest looked up from reference TRBV5-1 and TRBJ2-1, is KAGVTQTPRYLIKTRGQQVTLSCSPISGHRSVSWYQQTPGQGLQFLFEYFSETQRNKGNFPGRFSGRQFSNSRSEMNVSTLELGDSALYLCASSPDNEQFFGPGTRLTVL.

This chain connects TRBV28 to TRBJ1-2, with D tentatively TRBD1 (6 bases). V was trimmed by 8 bases and J by 8 bases, leaving 18 bases between them. The CDR3 loop spans 13 amino acids. Germline V gene sequence: CDR1 MDHEN, CDR2 SYDVKM. This CDR3 is CASDGGPLGGYTF. CDR3 in DNA: TGTGCCAGCGACGGGGGGCCATTGGGCGGCTACACCTTC.

The chain uses TRBV5-1 and TRBJ2-7, with D possibly TRBD1 on 6 matching bases. This CDR3 has 15 amino acids. Trimming took 4 bases from V and 2 from J, leaving 16 bases between them. CDR1 is SGHRS, CDR2 YFSETQ, per germline. The CDR3 is CASSIRDGQTYEQYF. In DNA, the CDR3 is TGCGCCAGCAGCATCCGGGACGGACAGACCTACGAGCAGTACTTC. The full variable domain, completed using reference TRBV5-1 and TRBJ2-7, is KAGVTQTPRYLIKTRGQQVTLSCSPISGHRSVSWYQQTPGQGLQFLFEYFSETQRNKGNFPGRFSGRQFSNSRSEMNVSTLELGDSALYLCASSIRDGQTYEQYFGPGTRLTVT.

V and J are TRBV19 and TRBJ2-7; TRBD1 aligns across 7 bases. Germline-derived CDR1 and CDR2 are LNHDA and SQIVND (reference sequence). The length of the CDR3 is 13 residues. The V gene end was trimmed by 6 bases and the J gene end by 7 bases; junction bases not matched to a gene: 9. The CDR3 sequence: CASRTTGVGEQYF. CDR3 in DNA: TGTGCCAGTAGGACCACAGGGGTGGGGGAGCAGTACTTC.